What follows are 13 T cell receptor beta chains derived from one specimen sequenced in a study of neurological immune-mediated disorders. TCRdb processed the 5' RACE reads anew with MiXCR; each CDR3 protein has one entry. Altogether 69,000 or so distinct CDR3 sequences are present, around 5% being singletons, with the ten largest covering roughly 2%. The specimen sequenced was PBMCs. The receptors were gathered from a woman aged 70 to 79 with multiple sclerosis.

This clonotype has at least ten counts. This sequence joins TRBV4-3 and TRBJ2-2; 11 positions match TRBD2. Trimming took 1 base from V and 5 from J; bases not matched to a gene: 0. In germline, CDR1 is LGHNA, CDR2 YSLEER. This CDR3 is built from 15 residues. The CDR3 region is CASSQGTSGTGELFF. In DNA, the CDR3 is TGCGCCAGCAGCCAAGGGACTAGCGGGACCGGGGAGCTGTTTTTT.

In this sample, this clonotype turned up many times. The chain is built from TRBV15 and TRBJ2-7; 9 nucleotides align to TRBD2. V was clipped by 0 bases and J by 3 bases; unmatched bases: 3. Germline CDR1 and CDR2: LNHNV and YYDKDF (reference sequence). The CDR3 is 15 residues long. The CDR3 coding sequence is TGTGCCACCAGCAGAGATGTACTAGCGGGCTACGAGCAGTACTTC. As protein: CATSRDVLAGYEQYF.

At least ten counts were recorded for this clonotype. V usage is TRBV20-1 and J usage is TRBJ2-7; a possible D gene is TRBD2 (6 bases). V dropped 4 bases and J dropped 2 bases, with 15 bases sitting between them. This CDR3 has 14 residues. Germline loops: CDR1 DFQATT, CDR2 SNEGSKA (reference sequence). The CDR3 reads CSATGSGPPYEQYF. The DNA for the CDR3 is TGCAGTGCTACAGGAAGCGGGCCGCCCTACGAGCAGTACTTC.

There are many counts of this clonotype. The chain has TRBV10-3 and TRBJ1-1, with D maybe TRBD1 (5 bases). This CDR3 is 14 amino acids long. CDR1 is ENHRY and CDR2 is SYGVKD in the germline V gene. V lost 4 bases to trimming and J lost 1 base, with 10 bases between them. The chain's CDR3 is CAISAGTANTEAFF. The DNA of the CDR3 is TGTGCCATCAGTGCCGGGACCGCGAACACTGAAGCTTTCTTT.

The chain combines TRBV4-3 with TRBJ2-7; D gene unclear. The CDR3 is made up of 13 amino acids. Trimming removed 0 bases at V and 5 bases at J, with 8 bases between. Germline V CDR1 and CDR2: LGHNA, YSLEER. CDR3 in DNA: TGCGCCAGCAGCCAAGATTTGGGAAACGAGCAGTACTTC. It codes for CASSQDLGNEQYF.

This clonotype was counted many times. The chain joins TRBV3-1 to TRBJ2-3, with D perhaps matching TRBD1 (6 bases). Germline CDR1 reads LGHDT; CDR2 reads YNNKEL (reference sequence). The CDR3 is 15 residues long. V lost 8 bases and J lost 4, with 19 bases in between. The CDR3 nucleotides are TGTGCCAGCTACATAAGGGGACACGGACCAGATACGCAGTATTTT. It is translated as CASYIRGHGPDTQYF.

Many counts were recorded for this clonotype. The rearrangement uses TRBV7-2 and TRBJ1-2; 8 bases map to TRBD1. Per germline, CDR1 SGHTA and CDR2 FQGNSA. Trimming took 5 bases from V and 2 from J; bases not matched to a gene: 13. The CDR3 covers 17 residues. In DNA, the CDR3 is TGTGCCAGCAGCCAAGACCCCCAGGGGGCACTGAACTATGGCTACACCTTC. Amino acids: CASSQDPQGALNYGYTF.

This clonotype was found many times. J is TRBJ1-2 and V is TRBV4-3; D is possibly TRBD1 (5 bases). Germline V gene lookup returns CDR1 LGHNA and CDR2 YSLEER. The length of the CDR3 is 15 residues. Between the trimmed V and J ends, which lost 4 bases and 7 bases, there was a span of 19 bases. As DNA, the CDR3 is TGCGCCAGCAGCCGGGAGGGGAAGTCGATTGGTGGCTACACCTTC. Translating it yields CASSREGKSIGGYTF.

The sample holds many counts of this clonotype. This sequence joins TRBV7-6 and TRBJ1-1; D unclear. The CDR3 consists of 16 residues. The germline V and J ends were trimmed by 5 bases and 1 base, with 17 bases remaining between them. In germline, CDR1 is SGHVS, CDR2 FNYEAQ. The CDR3 sequence is CASSADFASGNTEAFF. The CDR3 DNA reads TGTGCCAGCAGCGCGGACTTCGCTTCAGGGAACACTGAAGCTTTCTTT.

The sample holds many counts of this clonotype. CDR3 sequence reads: CASSLGVSSGSYEQYF. CDR3 sequence (DNA): TGCGCCAGCAGCTTGGGTGTTTCTAGCGGGAGCTACGAGCAGTACTTC. The V and J genes are TRBV5-1 and TRBJ2-7; TRBD2 matches at 10 bases. V was clipped by 0 bases and J by 3 bases; unmatched bases: 6. Germline loops: CDR1 SGHRS, CDR2 YFSETQ. This CDR3 comprises 16 residues.

This clonotype appeared a few times. The rearrangement links TRBV5-1 to TRBJ1-1; 10 bases align to TRBD1. The CDR3 length is 16 residues. Trimming took 4 bases from V and 1 from J; bases not matched to a gene: 7. Looked up from germline, CDR1 is SGHRS and CDR2 is YFSETQ. The DNA for the CDR3 is TGCGCCAGCAGCCGCGGGACAGGGGAGGAGAACACTGAAGCTTTCTTT. Translation gives CASSRGTGEENTEAFF.

This clonotype was seen at least ten times. This chain links TRBV6-5 with TRBJ2-2; D unclear. Germline CDR1 reads MNHEY; CDR2 reads SVGAGI. The V end lost 0 bases, the J end lost 6 bases, and 11 bases lay between the germline ends. This CDR3 has 15 residues. The CDR3 nucleotides read TGTGCCAGCAGTTACTCGTTACTACCCCCCGGGGAGCTGTTTTTT. Translation: CASSYSLLPPGELFF.

This clonotype showed up many times. The rearrangement links TRBV5-1 to TRBJ2-5, with D perhaps TRBD2 (5 bases). Germline V gene data show CDR1 as SGHRS and CDR2 as YFSETQ. V shed 0 bases and J shed 1 base, with 13 bases lying between them. This CDR3 is 16 amino acids long. The CDR3 loop reads CASSLGGAALQETQYF. The CDR3 region has the DNA TGCGCCAGCAGCTTGGGGGGAGCGGCCCTCCAAGAGACCCAGTACTTC.